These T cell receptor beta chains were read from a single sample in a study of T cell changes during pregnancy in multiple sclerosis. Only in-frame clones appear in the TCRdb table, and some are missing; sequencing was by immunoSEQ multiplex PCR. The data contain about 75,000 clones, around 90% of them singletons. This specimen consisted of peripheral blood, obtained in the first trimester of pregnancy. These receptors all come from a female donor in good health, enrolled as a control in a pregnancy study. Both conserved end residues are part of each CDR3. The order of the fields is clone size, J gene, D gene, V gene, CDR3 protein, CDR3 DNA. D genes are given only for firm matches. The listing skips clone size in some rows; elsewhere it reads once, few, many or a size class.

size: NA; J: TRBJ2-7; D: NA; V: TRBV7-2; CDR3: CASSLEGRAYEQYF; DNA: TGTGCCAGCAGCTTAGAGGGCAGGGCCTACGAGCAGTACTTC
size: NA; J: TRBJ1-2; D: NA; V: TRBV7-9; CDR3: CASSLEIPGIDYGYTF; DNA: TGTGCCAGCAGCTTAGAAATACCCGGGATAGACTATGGCTACACCTTC
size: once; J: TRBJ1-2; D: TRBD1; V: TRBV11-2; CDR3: CASSRQGTAYGYTF; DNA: TGTGCCAGCAGCCGACAGGGGACGGCCTATGGCTACACCTTC
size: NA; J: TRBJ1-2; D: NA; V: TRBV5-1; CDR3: CASSYTTGPNYGYTF; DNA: TGCGCCAGCAGCTACACAACAGGGCCAAACTATGGCTACACCTTC
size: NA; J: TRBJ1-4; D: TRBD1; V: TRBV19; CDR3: CASSIAFGTGGEGKLFF; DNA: TGTGCCAGTAGTATAGCCTTCGGGACAGGGGGCGAGGGAAAACTGTTTTTT
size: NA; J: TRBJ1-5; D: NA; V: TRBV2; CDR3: CASSEYRSNQPQHF; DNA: TGTGCCAGCAGTGAATATAGAAGCAATCAGCCCCAGCATTTT
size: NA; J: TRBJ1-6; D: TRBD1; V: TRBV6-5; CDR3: CASSYDWDSDNSPLHF; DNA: TGTGCCAGCAGTTACGATTGGGACAGCGATAATTCACCCCTCCACTTT
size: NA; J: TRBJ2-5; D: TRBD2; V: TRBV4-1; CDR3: CASSQEGRGGYETQYF; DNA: TGCGCCAGCAGCCAAGAAGGGCGGGGGGGTTATGAGACCCAGTACTTC
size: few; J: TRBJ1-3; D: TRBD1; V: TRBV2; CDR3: CASSEADRAGNTIYF; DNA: TGTGCCAGCAGTGAAGCTGACAGGGCTGGAAACACCATATATTTT
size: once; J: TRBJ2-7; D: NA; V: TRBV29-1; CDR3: CSVHGQYYEQYF; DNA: TGCAGCGTTCATGGACAGTACTACGAGCAGTACTTC
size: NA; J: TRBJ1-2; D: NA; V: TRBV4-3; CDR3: CASSQDRGENYGYTF; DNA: TGCGCCAGCAGCCAAGATCGCGGGGAAAACTATGGCTACACCTTC
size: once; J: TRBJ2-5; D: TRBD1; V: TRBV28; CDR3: CASIPGDRAGETQYF; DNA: TGTGCCAGCATCCCAGGGGACAGGGCCGGAGAGACCCAGTACTTC
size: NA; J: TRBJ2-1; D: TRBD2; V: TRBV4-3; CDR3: CASSQSRLAGNEQFF; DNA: TGCGCCAGCAGCCAATCCCGACTAGCGGGGAATGAGCAGTTCTTC
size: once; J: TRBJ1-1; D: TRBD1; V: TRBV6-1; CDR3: CASTETGGITEAFF; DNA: TGTGCCAGCACCGAAACAGGGGGAATAACTGAAGCTTTCTTT
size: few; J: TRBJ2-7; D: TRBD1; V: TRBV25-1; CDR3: CASTETTGYEQYF; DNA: TGTGCCAGCACGGAAACGACAGGGTACGAGCAGTACTTC
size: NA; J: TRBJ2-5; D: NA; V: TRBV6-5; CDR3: CASSYQGSKQYF; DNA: TGTGCCAGCAGTTACCAGGGAAGTAAGCAGTACTTC
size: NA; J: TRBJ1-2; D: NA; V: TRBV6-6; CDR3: CASSNSDGYTF; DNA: TGTGCCAGCAGCAATAGCGATGGCTACACCTTC
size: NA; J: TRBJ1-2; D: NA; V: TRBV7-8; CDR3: CASSQGSPGLGVYGYTF; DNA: TGTGCCAGCAGTCAGGGGTCTCCAGGTTTGGGCGTCTATGGCTACACCTTC
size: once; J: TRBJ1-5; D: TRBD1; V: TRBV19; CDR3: CASSIGTGYSNQPQHF; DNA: TGTGCCAGTAGTATCGGGACAGGGTATAGCAATCAGCCCCAGCATTTT
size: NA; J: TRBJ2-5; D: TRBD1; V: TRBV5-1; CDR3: CASSLGTGRQETQYF; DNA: TGCGCCAGCAGCTTGGGGACAGGGAGGCAAGAGACCCAGTACTTC
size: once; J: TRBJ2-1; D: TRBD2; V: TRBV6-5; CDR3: CASSPGTSGSYEQFF; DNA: TGTGCCAGCAGTCCGGGGACTAGCGGGAGCTATGAGCAGTTCTTC
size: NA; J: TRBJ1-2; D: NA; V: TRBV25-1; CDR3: CASSESAVNYGYTF; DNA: TGTGCCAGCAGTGAAAGTGCAGTTAACTATGGCTACACCTTC
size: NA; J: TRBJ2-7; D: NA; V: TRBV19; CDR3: CASSRGRRYEQYF; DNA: TGTGCCAGTAGTCGGGGGAGGAGGTACGAGCAGTACTTC
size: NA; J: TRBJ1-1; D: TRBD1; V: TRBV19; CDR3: CASSNLQGSEAFF; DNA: TGTGCCAGTAGTAACCTACAGGGGTCTGAAGCTTTCTTT
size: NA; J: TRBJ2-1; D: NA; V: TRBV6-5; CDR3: CASSRVAGNEQFF; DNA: TGTGCCAGCTCCAGGGTTGCGGGGAATGAGCAGTTCTTC
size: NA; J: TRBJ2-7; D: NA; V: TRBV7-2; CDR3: CASSLGSRSEQYF; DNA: TGTGCCAGCAGCCTCGGGTCGAGAAGCGAGCAGTACTTC
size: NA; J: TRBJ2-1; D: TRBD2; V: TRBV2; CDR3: CASMGAGGGAVDEQFF; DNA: TGTGCCAGCATGGGGGCAGGCGGGGGGGCCGTAGATGAGCAGTTCTTC
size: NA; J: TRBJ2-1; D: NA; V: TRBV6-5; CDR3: CASSDSHLDEQFF; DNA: TGTGCCAGCAGTGACAGTCATCTGGATGAGCAGTTCTTC
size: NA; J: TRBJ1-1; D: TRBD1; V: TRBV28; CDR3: CASSRRQGSTEAFF; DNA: TGTGCCAGCAGTCGAAGACAGGGAAGCACTGAAGCTTTCTTT
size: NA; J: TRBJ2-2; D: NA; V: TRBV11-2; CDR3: CASSYSSGPASGELFF; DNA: TGTGCCAGCAGCTATAGTAGCGGACCCGCGTCCGGGGAGCTGTTTTTT
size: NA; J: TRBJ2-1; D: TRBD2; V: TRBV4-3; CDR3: CASSPRLAGGWTYNEQFF; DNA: TGCGCCAGCAGCCCTCGACTAGCGGGAGGGTGGACCTACAATGAGCAGTTCTTC
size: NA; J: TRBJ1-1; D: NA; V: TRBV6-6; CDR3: CASRIQVNTEAFF; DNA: TGTGCCAGCCGCATACAGGTGAACACTGAAGCTTTCTTT
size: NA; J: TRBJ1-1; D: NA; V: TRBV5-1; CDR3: CASSLVANEAFF; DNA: TGCGCCAGCAGCTTGGTTGCGAATGAAGCTTTCTTT
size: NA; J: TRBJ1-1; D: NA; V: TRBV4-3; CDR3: CASSQVADTEAFF; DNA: TGCGCCAGCAGCCAAGTAGCGGACACTGAAGCTTTCTTT
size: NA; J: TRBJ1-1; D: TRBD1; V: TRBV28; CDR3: CASKLTGTGGGGAFF; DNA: TGTGCCAGCAAGTTAACCGGGACAGGGGGCGGTGGGGCTTTCTTT
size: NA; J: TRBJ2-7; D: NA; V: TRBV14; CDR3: CASSQDPQWAGVPYEQYF; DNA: TGTGCCAGCAGCCAAGACCCTCAATGGGCGGGTGTACCCTACGAGCAGTACTTC
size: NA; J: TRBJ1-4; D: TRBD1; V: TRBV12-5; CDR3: CASGSSGTGDEKLFF; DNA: TGTGCTAGTGGTTCCTCCGGGACAGGGGATGAAAAACTGTTTTTT
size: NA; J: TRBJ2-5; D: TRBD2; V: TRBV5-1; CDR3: CASSSTRDYGTQYF; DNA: TGCGCCAGCAGCTCCACGAGGGACTACGGGACCCAGTACTTC
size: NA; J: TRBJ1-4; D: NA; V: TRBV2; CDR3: CASRKEGPGNEKLFF; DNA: TGTGCCAGCAGGAAAGAAGGACCGGGGAATGAAAAACTGTTTTTT